This TCR beta chain was retrieved from a study of T cell clones after liver transplantation (dated by TCRdb to the late 2010s). General notes on the study: ITN030ST, the source of the samples, was a randomized trial that attempted immunosuppression withdrawal within 2 years of liver transplantation. Donor-reactive T cell clones were identified by TCRbeta sequencing after a pre-transplant mixed lymphocyte reaction and then tracked in post-transplant blood. As an antigen-independent comparator for donor-reactive sequences, third party-reactive TCRbeta sequences were also identified from pre-transplant MLRs. Of the eight recipients, a few were HCV-positive, while the remaining recipients had been transplanted for non-autoimmune, non-viral indications. No induction therapy was given to the subjects, and standard immunosuppression was administered until randomization at 12-24 months post-transplant. To count as tolerant, a recipient had to stay completely off immunosuppression for at least one year without liver enzymes climbing beyond twice the upper limit of normal. Blood samples were collected pre-transplant, then pre-randomization ahead of withdrawal, and finally post-randomization once withdrawal had either been completed or failed. A cohort of 8 liver transplant recipients was studied, of whom 3 were classified as tolerant and 5 as non-tolerant.

Interpreted using the paper, the time point label stands for: pre-transplant. Thawed unstimulated PBMCs were stained for CD3, CD4 and CD8 and FACS-sorted into CD3+CD4+ and CD3+CD8+ populations. All 8 studied subjects were randomized to withdrawal of immunosuppression. The Qiagen DNeasy Blood and Tissue Kit was used for genomic DNA isolation. High-throughput TCRbeta CDR3 sequencing of frozen genomic DNA was performed by immunoSEQ, with PCR amplification, mapping, bias correction and internal controls included. On the study's bioinformatics: Productive rearrangements were kept, and unique TCRbeta sequences were defined by CDR3 nucleotide sequence plus V and J gene. For classification of a sequence as donor-reactive, at least 5-fold expansion in CFSE-low cells relative to unstimulated pre-transplant cells and a frequency of at least 0.01% were required. To ensure at least 90% detection power, minimum frequency thresholds were set for each subject based on that subject's lowest-template unstimulated sample. Jensen-Shannon divergence between the top 1000 TCRbeta sequences post- versus pre-transplant served as the measure of repertoire turnover. Changes in detection of donor-reactive sequences were assessed with two-sided Fisher's exact tests. This immuneACCESS table, as held by TCRdb, lists in-frame sequences with V and J called but not all clones. Of the missing ones, under half trace to an unresolved V gene in checked studies; the others have no known cause. The V and J calls and the clone size are those of that table, but D and trimming were determined from the DNA. This sample is represented by some 110,000 clones; 75% to 90% of them were singletons. The ten largest clones represent approximately 0.93% of the sample.

Overall study results and their limits: Once repertoire turnover was taken into account, donor-reactive detection showed a significant reduction for CD4 in 7 of 8 subjects and for CD8 in 8 of 8. Donor-reactive sequences declined more than third party-reactive ones, suggesting partial antigen-specific deletion unrelated to withdrawal success. In a couple of subjects, low numbers of available donor cells limited the measurable donor-reactive repertoire. Because allograft tissue specimens were not available, migration of donor-reactive T cells into the graft, rather than deletion, may have occurred. The conclusions were preliminary, being limited by small, heterogeneous patient numbers and by non-standardized post-transplant time points. In most of the 8 subjects, circulating donor-reactive CD4 TCRbeta sequences decreased significantly after transplant, regardless of tolerance or HCV status.

Note on this clone: The target of this receptor is not known. Nothing much larger sits one base from this clone, and base qualities are not available.

Trimming leaves V shorter by 2 bases and J shorter by 2 bases, with the junction holding 2 bases beyond the gene matches. Via the germline V gene, CDR1 is MNHEY and CDR2 SVGAGI. The CDR3 contains 15 residues, cysteine and phenylalanine counted. This entry keeps only the CDR3 DNA: 45 bases, framed from base 1. The chain links TRBV6-5 with TRBJ1-4; a stretch of 7 junction bases matches TRBD1. This clonotype originated in a human donor who received a liver transplant. Here the sequenced sample was CD4+ T cells from blood, taken before liver transplant. CDR3 region: CASSYRGLTNEKLFF. The DNA is as follows: TGTGCCAGCAGTTACAGGGGGCTTACTAATGAAAAACTGTTTTTT.